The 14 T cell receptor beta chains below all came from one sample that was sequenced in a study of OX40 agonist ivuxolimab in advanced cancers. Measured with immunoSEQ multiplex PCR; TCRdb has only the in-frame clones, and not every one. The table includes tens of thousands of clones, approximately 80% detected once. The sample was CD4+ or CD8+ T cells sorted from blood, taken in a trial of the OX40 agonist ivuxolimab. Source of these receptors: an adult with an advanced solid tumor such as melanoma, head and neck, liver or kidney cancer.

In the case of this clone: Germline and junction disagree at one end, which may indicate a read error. The CDR3, as DNA: TGTGCTAGCAGCCAACTTAGCGGGAGGGCCGGAGATACGCAGTATTTT. Protein sequence: CASSQLSGRAGDTQYF. This sequence joins TRBV7-7 and TRBJ2-3; TRBD2 matches 11 bases. In germline, CDR1 is SSHAT, CDR2 FNYEAQ (reference sequence). The CDR3 length is 16 residues.

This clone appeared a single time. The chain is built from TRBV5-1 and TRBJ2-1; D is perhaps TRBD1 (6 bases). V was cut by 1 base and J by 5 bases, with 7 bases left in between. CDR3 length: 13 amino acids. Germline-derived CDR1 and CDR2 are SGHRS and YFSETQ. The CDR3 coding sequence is TGCGCCAGCAGCTTGAGGGGGAACAATGAGCAGTTCTTC. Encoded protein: CASSLRGNNEQFF.

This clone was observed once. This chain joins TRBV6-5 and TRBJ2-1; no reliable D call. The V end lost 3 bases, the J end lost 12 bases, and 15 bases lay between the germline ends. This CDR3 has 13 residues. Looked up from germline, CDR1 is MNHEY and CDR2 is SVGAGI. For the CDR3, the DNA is TGTGCCAGCAGTTATACGGACCATAAGAGGCAGTTCTTC. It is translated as CASSYTDHKRQFF.

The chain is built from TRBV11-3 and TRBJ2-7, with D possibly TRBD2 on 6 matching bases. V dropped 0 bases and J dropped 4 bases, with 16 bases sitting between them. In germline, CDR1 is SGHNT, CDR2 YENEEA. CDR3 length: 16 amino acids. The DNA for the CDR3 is TGTGCCAGCAGCTTAGATGTTAGCGGAGGCTGGTACGAGCAGTACTTC. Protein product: CASSLDVSGGWYEQYF.

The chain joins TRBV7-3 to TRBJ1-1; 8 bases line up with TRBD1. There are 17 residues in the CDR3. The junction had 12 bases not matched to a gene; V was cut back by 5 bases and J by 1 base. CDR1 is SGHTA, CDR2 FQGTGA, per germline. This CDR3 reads CASSAPGGPGENTEAFF. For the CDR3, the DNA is TGTGCCAGCAGCGCCCCAGGGGGCCCGGGCGAGAACACTGAAGCTTTCTTT.

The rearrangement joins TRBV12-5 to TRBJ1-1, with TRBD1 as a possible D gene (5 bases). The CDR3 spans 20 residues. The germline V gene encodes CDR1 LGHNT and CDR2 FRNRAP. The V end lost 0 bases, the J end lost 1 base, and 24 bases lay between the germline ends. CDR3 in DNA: TGTGCTAGTGGTTTGGTAATCTATACCGCCACCGGGACGAAGAACACTGAAGCTTTCTTT. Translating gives CASGLVIYTATGTKNTEAFF.

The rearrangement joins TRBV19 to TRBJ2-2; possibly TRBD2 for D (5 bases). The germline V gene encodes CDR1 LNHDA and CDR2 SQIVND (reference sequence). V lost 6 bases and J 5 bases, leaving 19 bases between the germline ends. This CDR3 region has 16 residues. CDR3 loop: CASSFLRAGDTGELFF. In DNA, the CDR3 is TGTGCCAGTAGCTTCTTACGGGCGGGTGATACCGGGGAGCTGTTTTTT.

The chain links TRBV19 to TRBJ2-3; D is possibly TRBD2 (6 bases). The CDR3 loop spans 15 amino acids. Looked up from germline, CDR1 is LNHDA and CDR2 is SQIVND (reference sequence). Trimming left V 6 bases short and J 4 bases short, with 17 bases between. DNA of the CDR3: TGTGCCAGTAGGACCCTTCTAGCTAGCGCAGATACGCAGTATTTT. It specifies CASRTLLASADTQYF.

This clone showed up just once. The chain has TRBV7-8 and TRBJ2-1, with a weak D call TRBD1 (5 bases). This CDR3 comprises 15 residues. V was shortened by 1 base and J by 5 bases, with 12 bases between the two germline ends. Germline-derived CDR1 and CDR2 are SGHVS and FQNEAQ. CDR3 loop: CASSLGTRGDNEQFF. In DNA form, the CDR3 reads TGTGCCAGCAGCTTAGGGACAAGAGGAGACAATGAGCAGTTCTTC. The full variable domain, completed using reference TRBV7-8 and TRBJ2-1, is GAGVSQSPRYKVAKRGQDVALRCDPISGHVSLFWYQQALGQGPEFLTYFQNEAQLDKSGLPSDRFFAERPEGSVSTLKIQRTQQEDSAVYLCASSLGTRGDNEQFFGPGTRLTVL.

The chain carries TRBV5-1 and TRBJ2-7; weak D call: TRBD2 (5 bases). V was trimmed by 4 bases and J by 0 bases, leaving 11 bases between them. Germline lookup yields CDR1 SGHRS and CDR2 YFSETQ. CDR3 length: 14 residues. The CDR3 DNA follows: TGCGCCAGCAGCGAGAGGGCCGACTCCTACGAGCAGTACTTC. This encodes CASSERADSYEQYF.

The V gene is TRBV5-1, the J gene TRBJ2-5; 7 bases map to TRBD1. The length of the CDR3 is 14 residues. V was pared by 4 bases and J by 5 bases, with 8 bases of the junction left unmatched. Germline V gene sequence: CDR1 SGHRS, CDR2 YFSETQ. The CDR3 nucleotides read TGCGCCAGCAGCCGTAGACAGGGCCCGGAGACCCAGTACTTC. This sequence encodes CASSRRQGPETQYF.

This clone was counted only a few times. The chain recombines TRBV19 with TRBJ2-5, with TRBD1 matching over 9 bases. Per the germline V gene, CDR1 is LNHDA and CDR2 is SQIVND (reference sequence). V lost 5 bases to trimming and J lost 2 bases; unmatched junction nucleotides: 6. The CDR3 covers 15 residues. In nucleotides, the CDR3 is TGTGCCAGTAGTTCTTGGGACAGGGTACAAGAGACCCAGTACTTC. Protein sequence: CASSSWDRVQETQYF.

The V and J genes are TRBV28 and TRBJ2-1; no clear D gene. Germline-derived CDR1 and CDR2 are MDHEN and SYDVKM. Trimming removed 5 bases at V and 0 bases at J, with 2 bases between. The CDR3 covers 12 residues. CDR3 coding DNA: TGTGCCAGCAGTCGCTCCTACAATGAGCAGTTCTTC. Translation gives CASSRSYNEQFF.

The CDR3 loop is CASSLGQGLATEAFF. CDR3 nucleotide sequence: TGTGCCAGCAGCTTAGGGCAGGGCTTGGCCACTGAAGCTTTCTTT. The chain carries TRBV7-8 and TRBJ1-1, with D possibly TRBD1 on 5 matching bases. This CDR3 comprises 15 residues. The V gene lost 1 base and the J gene lost 4 bases, with 13 bases spanning the gap. Germline loops: CDR1 SGHVS, CDR2 FQNEAQ.